This TCR beta chain was captured in a study of early T cells in non-severe SARS-CoV-2 infection. This CDR3 region has 14 residues. Germline assignment: CDR1 DFQATT and CDR2 SNEGSKA (reference sequence). Trimming stripped 5 bases from V and 0 bases from J, with 13 bases between. At least ten counts were recorded for this clonotype. TCRdb ran MiXCR on the 5' RACE reads and lists one entry per CDR3 protein. Of more than 80,000 distinct CDR3 sequences in the sample, roughly 13% were seen once. The sequencing sample was made of whole blood. This receptor was taken from an adult who was a healthcare worker with PCR-confirmed SARS-CoV-2 infection or an uninfected control (not recorded which). The gene calls are TRBV20-1 and TRBJ1-1; no reliable D call. CDR3 sequence reads: CSAQSRLLNTEAFF. The CDR3 bases are TGCAGTGCTCAGAGTCGGCTCTTGAACACTGAAGCTTTCTTT.